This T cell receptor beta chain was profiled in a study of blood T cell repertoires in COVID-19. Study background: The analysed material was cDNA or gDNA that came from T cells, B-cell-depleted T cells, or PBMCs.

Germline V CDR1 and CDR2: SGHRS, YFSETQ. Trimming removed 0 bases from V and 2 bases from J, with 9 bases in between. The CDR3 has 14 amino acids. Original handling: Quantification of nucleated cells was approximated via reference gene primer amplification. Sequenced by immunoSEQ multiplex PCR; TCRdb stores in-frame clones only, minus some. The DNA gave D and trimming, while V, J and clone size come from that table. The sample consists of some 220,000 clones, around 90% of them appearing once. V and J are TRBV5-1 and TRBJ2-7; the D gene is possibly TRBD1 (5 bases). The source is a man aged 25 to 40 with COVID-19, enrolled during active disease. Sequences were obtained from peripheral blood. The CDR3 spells CASSLATAPYEQYF. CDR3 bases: TGCGCCAGCAGCTTGGCGACAGCACCCTACGAGCAGTACTTC.